This TCR beta chain was identified during a study of beta chain features in type 1 diabetes. The authors obtained over 98% purity in all sorted populations. cDNA synthesis used the whole RNA isolate, giving expressed TCRB sequences. Libraries were prepared by immunoSEQ multiplex PCR; TCRdb keeps only in-frame clonotypes and omits some of them. The sample consists of about 710,000 clones, about 14% of them appearing once. This clone has only one observation. What it recognizes is unknown. Findings and caveats of the study: Shortening that was moderate but significant affected the TCRB CDR3s of Type 1 diabetes patients in all four CD4+ subsets.

The V gene lost 5 bases and the J gene lost 4 bases, with 15 bases spanning the gap. Per the germline V gene, CDR1 is SGHRS and CDR2 is YFSETQ. The CDR3 runs 14 residues. The chain links TRBV5-1 to TRBJ1-2; D gene unclear. The TCR was taken from a young man with type 1 diabetes. The specimen was naive CD4+ T cells from blood. The CDR3 region has the DNA TGCGCCAGCAGGTGGGAGGGTTTCGTCTATGGCTACACCTTC. Amino acid sequence: CASRWEGFVYGYTF.